The clone carrying this T cell receptor (beta chain) has a count of ten or more. No antigen is known for it. The source of the sample is a study of molecular identifiers for immune sequencing clone quantification. Whole-study findings and limits: Clones that had above 20 RNA copies took up over 99% of effector molecules but under 1% in naive cells. Spiked Jurkat TCR RNA originating from one cell could reportedly be identified amid some 920,000 naive cells.

Trimming pared 0 bases from V and 4 bases from J, leaving 18 bases between. The CDR3 has 17 residues. Germline CDR1 and CDR2: SGHNT and YYREEE (reference sequence). From the PCR reads, TCRdb called clonotypes with MiXCR, one entry per CDR3 protein. The sample lists roughly 93,000 distinct CDR3 sequences; approximately 23% were seen once. The sample consisted of naive CD8+ T cells from blood, with Jurkat cell RNA spiked in. Subset indicated: FACS-sorted CD8+CD4-CCR7+CD45RA+ naive T cells. The chain links TRBV5-4 to TRBJ2-3, with D maybe TRBD2 (6 bases). This sequence was found in a human donor in good health. Some libraries in this study had Jurkat cell RNA spiked in. CDR3 bases: TGTGCCAGCAGCTTGGACCCCGGGACTCCTTCTCCAGATACGCAGTATTTT. Translation gives CASSLDPGTPSPDTQYF.